One sample yielded the 25 T cell receptor beta chains listed below, sequenced in a study of monozygotic twins with inflammatory bowel disease. Using the 5' RACE reads, TCRdb records one entry per CDR3 protein without DNA. The sample has about 450,000 distinct CDR3 sequences. The sequenced sample was blood. These receptors originate from a human donor with ulcerative colitis or Crohn's disease, or a healthy co-twin of an affected twin (not recorded which).

The chain is built from TRBV6-1 and TRBJ2-5; there is no DNA to check the TCRdb D call of TRBD1. The CDR3 runs to 16 residues. In germline, CDR1 is MNHNS, CDR2 SASEGT. CDR3 protein: CASSPLTGGRQETQYF.

This chain connects TRBV29-1 to TRBJ2-7; without DNA, the TCRdb call of TRBD2 cannot be checked. The V gene's germline CDR1 is SQVTM and CDR2 ANQGSEA. The CDR3 length is 12 residues. This CDR3 reads CSVGKDGGEQYF.

V and J are TRBV5-1 and TRBJ1-3; the D gene TCRdb calls, TRBD1, cannot be checked with no DNA. This CDR3 is 18 amino acids long. The germline CDR1 and CDR2 sequences are SGHRS and YFSETQ. This chain's CDR3 is CASSLGQTGASSGNTIYF.

J is TRBJ2-3 and V is TRBV7-2. The CDR3 has 14 amino acids. Germline V CDR1 and CDR2: SGHTA, FQGNSA. The CDR3 sequence: CASSLASYSDTQYF.

The genes are TRBV4-1 and TRBJ2-6; there is no DNA to check the TCRdb D call of TRBD2. Germline assignment: CDR1 MGHRA and CDR2 YSYEKL. The CDR3 consists of 16 residues. The CDR3 protein is CASSPSDMSGANVLTF.

The chain links TRBV6-1 to TRBJ2-1; the D call of TRBD2 rests on TCRdb alone, since no DNA is present to check it. Germline V CDR1 and CDR2: MNHNS, SASEGT. The CDR3 spans 17 residues. The chain's CDR3 is CASSPSLASGNYNEQFF.

The chain couples TRBV6-5 to TRBJ2-7; the D call from TCRdb, TRBD1, cannot be confirmed without DNA. In germline, CDR1 is MNHEY, CDR2 SVGAGI. The CDR3 consists of 15 residues. CDR3 in amino acids: CASSTSDRYPYEQYF.

The chain's CDR3 is CATLMVGVSLFF. The chain couples TRBV27 to TRBJ1-4. Germline CDR1 is MNHEY and CDR2 is SMNVEV (reference sequence). This CDR3 has 12 residues.

V gene TRBV15 combines with J gene TRBJ1-6. The germline V gene encodes CDR1 LNHNV and CDR2 YYDKDF (reference sequence). The CDR3 contains 15 residues. CDR3: CATSISTERNSPLHF.

V and J are TRBV28 and TRBJ2-1. This CDR3 comprises 15 residues. Looked up from germline, CDR1 is MDHEN and CDR2 is SYDVKM. The CDR3 sequence is CASSGSGSTYNEQFF.

V usage is TRBV18 and J usage is TRBJ2-6; no DNA is available, so the TRBD2 call from TCRdb remains unchecked. Germline CDR1 is KGHSH and CDR2 is LQKENI. The CDR3 sequence is 14 residues long. CDR3 protein: CASSRPSGANVLTF.

This chain links TRBV12-3 or TRBV12-4 with TRBJ1-5; the TRBD1 assignment by TCRdb is unverifiable without DNA. The CDR3 is 14 residues long. Here the CDR3 reads CASSDTQGVGPQHF.

The chain carries TRBV20-1 and TRBJ1-2; TCRdb returns TRBD1, unconfirmable since there is no DNA. CDR3 size: 15 residues. CDR1 is DFQATT, CDR2 SNEGSKA, per germline (reference sequence). This chain's CDR3 is CSAREAGQSFSGYTF.

The chain has TRBV11-3 and TRBJ1-1. CDR1 is SGHNT and CDR2 is YENEEA in the germline V gene. There are 16 residues in the CDR3. CDR3 amino acids: CASSLGAGHSNTEAFF.

This chain links TRBV20-1 with TRBJ1-2. Per the germline V gene, CDR1 is DFQATT and CDR2 is SNEGSKA (reference sequence). This CDR3 comprises 14 residues. The CDR3 here is CSAKSELPLKGYTF.

The chain has TRBV7-9 and TRBJ2-7. Germline CDR1 and CDR2: SEHNR and FQNEAQ (reference sequence). The CDR3 runs 13 residues. The CDR3 reads CASQVENSYEQYF.

V and J are TRBV7-2 and TRBJ1-3; TCRdb's D call, TRBD1, is unchecked because there is no DNA. Germline V gene sequence: CDR1 SGHTA, CDR2 FQGNSA. The CDR3 is 14 residues long. CDR3 loop: CASIDRSSGNTIYF.

The chain links TRBV4-1 to TRBJ2-5. The CDR3 consists of 13 residues. Per the germline V gene, CDR1 is MGHRA and CDR2 is YSYEKL. The CDR3 protein is CASSQGNLETQYF.

V usage is TRBV6-1 and J usage is TRBJ2-3; TCRdb picks TRBD2, but there is no DNA to check that call. This CDR3 contains 17 residues. CDR1 is MNHNS, CDR2 SASEGT, per germline. CDR3 amino acids: CASSTVRSSGVADTQYF.

The J gene is TRBJ2-2, the V gene TRBV20-1; the TCRdb D gene call, TRBD2, has no DNA to confirm it. There are 15 residues in the CDR3. The germline V gene encodes CDR1 DFQATT and CDR2 SNEGSKA (reference sequence). The CDR3 region is CSAYPGLAGPGKLFF.

The J gene is TRBJ1-5, the V gene TRBV12-3 or TRBV12-4; TCRdb's D call of TRBD1 is untestable without DNA. The CDR3 covers 15 residues. The CDR3 reads CASSPPGRSNQPQHF.

This chain joins TRBV6-1 and TRBJ2-7; TCRdb calls TRBD1, which cannot be checked without DNA. CDR3 length: 15 amino acids. Germline CDR1 and CDR2: MNHNS and SASEGT. The CDR3 spells CASSRDGGPPYEQYF.

This chain connects TRBV29-1 to TRBJ2-7; checking the TCRdb D call of TRBD1 is not possible without DNA. This CDR3 region has 11 residues. From germline, CDR1 is SQVTM and CDR2 ANQGSEA. The CDR3 reads CSVGQDREQYF.

The genes are TRBV7-2 and TRBJ1-1. CDR3 length equals 15 residues. The V gene's germline CDR1 is SGHTA and CDR2 FQGNSA. The CDR3 is CASSLDSSQNTEAFF.

The chain links TRBV28 to TRBJ2-3; TCRdb outputs TRBD2, but without DNA this stays unchecked. The length of the CDR3 is 17 residues. Germline loops: CDR1 MDHEN, CDR2 SYDVKM. The CDR3 here is CASRGTGTSGSSDTQYF.